These T cell receptor beta chains were read from a single sample in a study of shared clonotypes between healthy human individuals. Some clones are missing from TCRdb's copy, which holds only in-frame ones; the method was immunoSEQ multiplex PCR. The top ten hold about 0.34% of the sample, which has 2,500,000 or so clones, approximately 94% seen once. The sequencing input was naive CD4+ T cells from PBMCs. The receptors come from a man aged 18 to 29 in good health. Some clones in this sample may be carry-over from other donors' samples. CDR3s include the opening cysteine and the closing phenylalanine or tryptophan. The order of the fields is V gene, D gene, clone size, J gene, CDR3 DNA, CDR3 protein. A D gene is named only where the DNA matches it firmly. Clone size is shown for a subset of rows, as once, few, many or a class of expanded clone.

v_call: TRBV6-6
d_call: -
clone_size: -
j_call: TRBJ2-7
cdr3_nt: TGTGCCAGCAGGACTCGATCGAGCTCCTACGAGCAGTACTTC
cdr3_aa: CASRTRSSSYEQYF

v_call: TRBV5-5
d_call: -
clone_size: -
j_call: TRBJ2-5
cdr3_nt: TGTGCCAGCAGCCCTGCTGCCCCGGGGACCCAGTACTTC
cdr3_aa: CASSPAAPGTQYF

v_call: TRBV6-5
d_call: -
clone_size: -
j_call: TRBJ1-4
cdr3_nt: TGTGCCAGCAGTTACTCGAGGGAGATACGGGAAAAACTGTTTTTT
cdr3_aa: CASSYSREIREKLFF

v_call: TRBV2
d_call: TRBD2
clone_size: -
j_call: TRBJ2-7
cdr3_nt: TGTGCCAGCCTGGGGCTAGCGGGTTTCCACGAGCAGTACTTC
cdr3_aa: CASLGLAGFHEQYF

v_call: TRBV6-5
d_call: -
clone_size: -
j_call: TRBJ2-7
cdr3_nt: TGTGCCAGCAGTTCCTTTAACAGGGGAGGCGAGCAGTACTTC
cdr3_aa: CASSSFNRGGEQYF

v_call: TRBV7-2
d_call: -
clone_size: once
j_call: TRBJ2-1
cdr3_nt: TGTGCCAGCAGCTTACTAGCGTCCTACAATGAGCAGTTCTTC
cdr3_aa: CASSLLASYNEQFF

v_call: TRBV2
d_call: -
clone_size: -
j_call: TRBJ2-5
cdr3_nt: TGTGCCAGCAGTGATCTGGGCGGGGAGACCCAGTACTTC
cdr3_aa: CASSDLGGETQYF

v_call: TRBV29-1
d_call: TRBD1
clone_size: -
j_call: TRBJ2-2
cdr3_nt: TGCAGCGCTGGACAGGTGATCGGGGAGCTGTTTTTT
cdr3_aa: CSAGQVIGELFF

v_call: TRBV18
d_call: -
clone_size: -
j_call: TRBJ2-2
cdr3_nt: TGTGCCAGCTCACTCCCCTTACTCCACGCCGGGGAGCTGTTTTTT
cdr3_aa: CASSLPLLHAGELFF

v_call: TRBV9
d_call: -
clone_size: -
j_call: TRBJ2-7
cdr3_nt: TGTGCCAGCAGCGTAGCCCTACGCACGTACTTC
cdr3_aa: CASSVALRTYF

v_call: TRBV15
d_call: -
clone_size: once
j_call: TRBJ2-6
cdr3_nt: TGTGCCACCAGCAGAGACCCGAGCTCTGGGGCCAACGTCCTGACTTTC
cdr3_aa: CATSRDPSSGANVLTF

v_call: TRBV25-1
d_call: TRBD1
clone_size: few
j_call: TRBJ1-1
cdr3_nt: TGTGCCAGCAGTGGACAGGGAGGTGAAGCTTTCTTT
cdr3_aa: CASSGQGGEAFF

v_call: TRBV25-1
d_call: TRBD1
clone_size: -
j_call: TRBJ2-2
cdr3_nt: TGTGCCAGCAGTGCCGCAGGGGGCTACACCGGGGAGCTGTTTTTT
cdr3_aa: CASSAAGGYTGELFF

v_call: TRBV19
d_call: -
clone_size: -
j_call: TRBJ1-2
cdr3_nt: TGTGCCAGTAGTGACAGGAACTATGGCTACACCTTC
cdr3_aa: CASSDRNYGYTF

v_call: TRBV11-2
d_call: -
clone_size: -
j_call: TRBJ1-3
cdr3_nt: TGTGCCAGCAGCTTAGGTGGGCGGGGAAACACCATATATTTT
cdr3_aa: CASSLGGRGNTIYF

v_call: TRBV10-3
d_call: -
clone_size: -
j_call: TRBJ1-1
cdr3_nt: TGTGCCATACACGGAGGGGACACTGAAGCTTTCTTT
cdr3_aa: CAIHGGDTEAFF

v_call: TRBV29-1
d_call: -
clone_size: few
j_call: TRBJ1-5
cdr3_nt: TGCAGCGTTGAAGATCAACAGGGACAGCCCCAGCATTTT
cdr3_aa: CSVEDQQGQPQHF

v_call: TRBV7-3
d_call: TRBD1
clone_size: -
j_call: TRBJ1-1
cdr3_nt: TGTGCCAGCAGCTCGACAGGGCGGGTAGTGGGCACTGAAGCTTTCTTT
cdr3_aa: CASSSTGRVVGTEAFF

v_call: TRBV18
d_call: TRBD1
clone_size: once
j_call: TRBJ2-1
cdr3_nt: TGTGCCAGCTCACCCTTTGAGGTTGGGACAGGGAGCAATGAGCAGTTCTTC
cdr3_aa: CASSPFEVGTGSNEQFF

v_call: TRBV28
d_call: TRBD1
clone_size: -
j_call: TRBJ2-7
cdr3_nt: TGTGCCAGCACCGTAAGGGGGCTCGAGCAGTACTTC
cdr3_aa: CASTVRGLEQYF

v_call: TRBV5-1
d_call: -
clone_size: -
j_call: TRBJ1-2
cdr3_nt: TGCGCCAGCAGGAGGGACGTCCCTAACTATGGCTACACCTTC
cdr3_aa: CASRRDVPNYGYTF

v_call: TRBV10-3
d_call: -
clone_size: -
j_call: TRBJ1-2
cdr3_nt: TGTGCCATCAGTGAGTCCCCGACAAGGAACGGCTACACCTTC
cdr3_aa: CAISESPTRNGYTF

v_call: TRBV28
d_call: -
clone_size: once
j_call: TRBJ1-1
cdr3_nt: TGTGCCAGCAGTTGGGGATCGTCCGCAGACACTGAAGCTTTCTTT
cdr3_aa: CASSWGSSADTEAFF

v_call: TRBV19
d_call: -
clone_size: -
j_call: TRBJ1-3
cdr3_nt: TGTGCCAGTAGGCCCGCGACAGGTGGAAACACCATATATTTT
cdr3_aa: CASRPATGGNTIYF

v_call: TRBV27
d_call: -
clone_size: -
j_call: TRBJ1-1
cdr3_nt: TGTGCCAGCAGTACTCCGGGCCGAGGGCATGTTGAAGCTTTCTTT
cdr3_aa: CASSTPGRGHVEAFF

v_call: TRBV19
d_call: -
clone_size: -
j_call: TRBJ1-1
cdr3_nt: TGTGCCAGTAGTCCCCGGGGGGTTCCCTCCGCTTTCTTT
cdr3_aa: CASSPRGVPSAFF

v_call: TRBV11-2
d_call: -
clone_size: -
j_call: TRBJ2-5
cdr3_nt: TGTGCCAGCAGCCTTAACATTGGGGCTACCCAAGAGACCCAGTACTTC
cdr3_aa: CASSLNIGATQETQYF

v_call: TRBV2
d_call: TRBD1
clone_size: -
j_call: TRBJ1-4
cdr3_nt: TGTGCCAGCAGTGAAAGGGTCGGGCAGGGGGGCGATGAAAAACTGTTTTTT
cdr3_aa: CASSERVGQGGDEKLFF

v_call: TRBV7-9
d_call: TRBD2
clone_size: -
j_call: TRBJ2-7
cdr3_nt: TGTGCCAGCAGTTCCGGGACTACTAGCTCCTACGAGCAGTACTTC
cdr3_aa: CASSSGTTSSYEQYF

v_call: TRBV28
d_call: TRBD1
clone_size: -
j_call: TRBJ1-3
cdr3_nt: TGTGCCAGCACCTTTTATGAGGGGGCGGGAAACACCATATATTTT
cdr3_aa: CASTFYEGAGNTIYF

v_call: TRBV5-1
d_call: -
clone_size: -
j_call: TRBJ2-2
cdr3_nt: TGCGCCAGCCATGAACCCACCGGGGAGCTGTTTTTT
cdr3_aa: CASHEPTGELFF

v_call: TRBV2
d_call: -
clone_size: -
j_call: TRBJ2-3
cdr3_nt: TGTGCCAGCAGTGATTACAGGCGGGCAGATACGCAGTATTTT
cdr3_aa: CASSDYRRADTQYF

v_call: TRBV19
d_call: -
clone_size: -
j_call: TRBJ2-7
cdr3_nt: TGTGCCAGTAGTCTATATACAGGGTTCGAGCAGTACTTC
cdr3_aa: CASSLYTGFEQYF

v_call: TRBV27
d_call: TRBD2
clone_size: -
j_call: TRBJ2-7
cdr3_nt: TGTGCCAGCAGTTTATTCGGGACTAGCTCCTACGAGCAGTACTTC
cdr3_aa: CASSLFGTSSYEQYF

v_call: TRBV7-3
d_call: TRBD1
clone_size: -
j_call: TRBJ2-7
cdr3_nt: TGTGCCAGCAGCTTAGGGCAGGGGGCCTACGAGCAGTACTTC
cdr3_aa: CASSLGQGAYEQYF

v_call: TRBV6-1
d_call: -
clone_size: -
j_call: TRBJ2-7
cdr3_nt: TGTGCCAGCAGTGAGCGGGCGTTGGGGAGAGAGCAGTACTTC
cdr3_aa: CASSERALGREQYF

v_call: TRBV5-1
d_call: TRBD2
clone_size: -
j_call: TRBJ2-5
cdr3_nt: TGCGCCAGCAGTTCGACTAGCGGGAGGGCCTGGGAGACCCAGTACTTC
cdr3_aa: CASSSTSGRAWETQYF

v_call: TRBV27
d_call: -
clone_size: -
j_call: TRBJ1-1
cdr3_nt: TGTGCCAGCAGACAAGTAGGTGGGGGACGCACTGAAGCTTTCTTT
cdr3_aa: CASRQVGGGRTEAFF

v_call: TRBV7-9
d_call: -
clone_size: few
j_call: TRBJ1-1
cdr3_nt: TGTGCCAGCAGCTCGCGTTCCCTGGGAGACGCTGAAGCTTTCTTT
cdr3_aa: CASSSRSLGDAEAFF

v_call: TRBV9
d_call: -
clone_size: -
j_call: TRBJ2-1
cdr3_nt: TGTGCTTTAGGTGACACCTACAATGAGCAGTTCTTC
cdr3_aa: CALGDTYNEQFF

v_call: TRBV5-4
d_call: -
clone_size: -
j_call: TRBJ2-3
cdr3_nt: TGTGCCAGCAGCCTCGGATCCAGTGCAGATACGCAGTATTTT
cdr3_aa: CASSLGSSADTQYF

v_call: TRBV4-3
d_call: -
clone_size: -
j_call: TRBJ2-3
cdr3_nt: TGCGCCAGCAGCCAAGAGGCTAGGACAGATACGCAGTATTTT
cdr3_aa: CASSQEARTDTQYF

v_call: TRBV7-9
d_call: TRBD2
clone_size: once
j_call: TRBJ2-3
cdr3_nt: TGTGCCAGCAGCTGGCCGGCGACTAGCATGACGGGGAGCACAGATACGCAGTATTTT
cdr3_aa: CASSWPATSMTGSTDTQYF

v_call: TRBV11-2
d_call: -
clone_size: -
j_call: TRBJ2-7
cdr3_nt: TGTGCCAGCAGACCTCAAGGACAGTCCTACGAGCAGTACTTC
cdr3_aa: CASRPQGQSYEQYF

v_call: TRBV2
d_call: -
clone_size: -
j_call: TRBJ2-4
cdr3_nt: TGTGCCAGCAGTGCGGGGGCGAGTATATACTTC
cdr3_aa: CASSAGASIYF

v_call: TRBV19
d_call: -
clone_size: -
j_call: TRBJ2-2
cdr3_nt: TGTGCCAGTACCCAACGGGTGGCCGGGGAGCTGTTTTTT
cdr3_aa: CASTQRVAGELFF

v_call: TRBV29-1
d_call: -
clone_size: -
j_call: TRBJ2-2
cdr3_nt: TGCAGCGGCAGACTAGAGAACACCGGGGAGCTGTTTTTT
cdr3_aa: CSGRLENTGELFF

v_call: TRBV18
d_call: -
clone_size: -
j_call: TRBJ2-3
cdr3_nt: TGTGCCAGCTCACCTCCCGAGCTCCCAGATACGCAGTATTTT
cdr3_aa: CASSPPELPDTQYF

v_call: TRBV15
d_call: -
clone_size: -
j_call: TRBJ2-6
cdr3_nt: TGTGCCACCAGCAGAGTCCACTCCTCTGGGGCCAACGTCCTGACTTTC
cdr3_aa: CATSRVHSSGANVLTF

v_call: TRBV10-3
d_call: TRBD1
clone_size: -
j_call: TRBJ1-3
cdr3_nt: TGTGCCATCACTACAGGGGAGAGGGGAAACACCATATATTTT
cdr3_aa: CAITTGERGNTIYF

v_call: TRBV7-2
d_call: -
clone_size: -
j_call: TRBJ2-2
cdr3_nt: TGTGCCAGCAGCTTAAGGGGGGGGCACACCGGGGAGCTGTTTTTT
cdr3_aa: CASSLRGGHTGELFF

v_call: TRBV2
d_call: -
clone_size: -
j_call: TRBJ1-2
cdr3_nt: TGTGCCACCTCCCGGGAACAGGGTCGGTATGGCTACACCTTC
cdr3_aa: CATSREQGRYGYTF

v_call: TRBV29-1
d_call: -
clone_size: -
j_call: TRBJ2-4
cdr3_nt: TGCAGCGTTCTAGGGACGGTAGCCAAAAACATTCAGTACTTC
cdr3_aa: CSVLGTVAKNIQYF

v_call: TRBV2
d_call: TRBD1
clone_size: -
j_call: TRBJ2-7
cdr3_nt: TGTGCCAGCAGTGAGTACAGGGGCCACGAGCAGTACTTC
cdr3_aa: CASSEYRGHEQYF

v_call: TRBV5-4
d_call: -
clone_size: -
j_call: TRBJ1-1
cdr3_nt: TGTGCCAGCAGCTTGGCAGGGAGTGCCAGCACTGAAGCTTTCTTT
cdr3_aa: CASSLAGSASTEAFF

v_call: TRBV5-8
d_call: TRBD1
clone_size: -
j_call: TRBJ1-2
cdr3_nt: TGTGCCAGCAGCTTGGGAGCGACAGGGGGCGCGGGCTACACCTTC
cdr3_aa: CASSLGATGGAGYTF